These T cell receptor beta chains were read from a single sample in a study of cytomegalovirus exposure and HLA in healthy donors. Clones were sequenced by immunoSEQ multiplex PCR, and TCRdb holds only the in-frame ones, with some missing. Among roughly 100,000 clones listed, 77% were seen once. The sequenced sample was PBMCs. These receptors originate from a woman in her thirties or forties in good health and CMV-seropositive. Each CDR3 is given with its conserved first and last residue. A D gene is named only where the DNA matches it firmly. Rows give clone size only sometimes, using once, few, many, or a class for an expanded clone.

TRBJ2-2 | few | TRBV5-1 | TRBD1 | CASSRMGTGATGELFF | TGCGCCAGCAGCCGGATGGGGACAGGGGCCACCGGGGAGCTGTTTTTT
TRBJ1-2 | few | TRBV18 | TRBD1 | CASSPGTVYGYTF | TGTGCCAGCTCACCCGGGACAGTCTATGGCTACACCTTC
TRBJ2-7 | - | TRBV6-1 | - | CASSDLNEQYF | TGTGCCAGCAGTGATCTAAACGAGCAGTACTTC
TRBJ2-5 | - | TRBV29-1 | TRBD2 | CSVEWASGQETQYF | TGCAGCGTTGAATGGGCTAGCGGGCAAGAGACCCAGTACTTC
TRBJ2-3 | - | TRBV5-1 | TRBD2 | CASSFWGLGSTDTQYF | TGCGCCAGCAGCTTTTGGGGACTAGGGTCAACAGATACGCAGTATTTT
TRBJ2-3 | - | TRBV7-6 | - | CASSTRITDTQYF | TGTGCCAGCAGCACGAGGATCACAGATACGCAGTATTTT
TRBJ2-1 | once | TRBV27 | TRBD2 | CASSLSGMAYNEQFF | TGTGCCAGCAGTTTGAGCGGGATGGCGTACAATGAGCAGTTCTTC
TRBJ1-4 | once | TRBV14 | - | CASSQDQLLNEKLFF | TGTGCCAGCAGCCAAGATCAGTTGCTCAATGAAAAACTGTTTTTT
TRBJ2-1 | - | TRBV15 | - | CATSRDPDSLTGWLSYNEQFF | TGTGCCACCAGCAGAGACCCCGACAGTTTGACCGGGTGGCTATCCTACAATGAGCAGTTCTTC
TRBJ2-5 | - | TRBV7-2 | TRBD2 | CASSLGLAEETQYF | TGTGCCAGCAGCTTGGGACTAGCGGAAGAGACCCAGTACTTC
TRBJ1-6 | once | TRBV7-9 | - | CSHPDGDSPLHF | TGTTCCCACCCAGACGGGGATTCACCCCTCCACTTT
TRBJ1-4 | - | TRBV27 | TRBD1 | CASRPSDRVIEKLFF | TGTGCCAGCAGGCCGAGCGACAGGGTTATTGAAAAACTGTTTTTT
TRBJ2-3 | once | TRBV4-2 | TRBD2 | CASSQESSGLTDTQYF | TGTGCCAGCAGCCAAGAATCTAGCGGGCTCACAGATACGCAGTATTTT
TRBJ1-4 | - | TRBV18 | - | CASSPTAGEDEKLFF | TGTGCCAGCTCACCTACCGCCGGGGAGGATGAAAAACTGTTTTTT
TRBJ1-4 | - | TRBV25-1 | - | CASSIYRDAEKLFF | TGTGCCAGCAGCATCTACAGGGACGCTGAAAAACTGTTTTTT
TRBJ1-1 | - | TRBV15 | TRBD1 | CAIPAQQGMNTEAFF | TGTGCCATACCGGCCCAACAGGGGATGAACACTGAAGCTTTCTTT
TRBJ1-2 | - | TRBV6-1 | - | CASSARVNYGYTF | TGTGCCAGCAGTGCCCGGGTTAACTATGGCTACACCTTC
TRBJ2-7 | - | TRBV7-9 | - | CASSLAGAGKFYEQYF | TGTGCCAGCAGCTTAGCGGGGGCAGGGAAATTCTACGAGCAGTACTTC
TRBJ2-1 | - | TRBV19 | TRBD2 | CASSIIAGDYNEQFF | TGTGCCAGTAGTATAATCGCGGGAGATTACAATGAGCAGTTCTTC
TRBJ2-4 | - | TRBV13 | - | CASSREAKNIQYF | TGTGCCAGCAGCAGGGAGGCCAAAAACATTCAGTACTTC
TRBJ2-1 | - | TRBV27 | TRBD2 | CASSLDTRLAGGTNEQFF | TGTGCCAGCAGTTTAGACACCCGACTAGCGGGAGGGACCAATGAGCAGTTCTTC
TRBJ2-7 | - | TRBV5-5 | TRBD2 | CASSLEVTSVSYEQYF | TGTGCCAGCAGCTTGGAGGTTACTAGCGTATCCTACGAGCAGTACTTC
TRBJ2-7 | - | TRBV6-1 | TRBD1 | CASSDRGLGYEQYF | TGTGCCAGCAGTGACAGGGGGTTGGGTTACGAGCAGTACTTC
TRBJ2-1 | - | TRBV5-1 | TRBD2 | CASSLGTSGRNFDEQFF | TGCGCCAGCAGCCTAGGGACTAGCGGGAGAAATTTCGATGAGCAGTTCTTC
TRBJ1-5 | - | TRBV28 | - | CASTRQTNQPQHF | TGTGCCAGCACCAGACAGACGAATCAGCCCCAGCATTTT
TRBJ1-1 | - | TRBV29-1 | - | CSVELVRENTEAFF | TGCAGCGTTGAGCTCGTGAGAGAAAACACTGAAGCTTTCTTT